A single sample gave rise to the 14 T cell receptor beta chains below, sequenced in a study of post-analysis software for immune sequencing data. Study conclusions and caveats: Among roughly five TRBV segments more frequent in patients than controls were TRBV5-6, TRBV5-1 and TRBV20-1.

Carried by the TCR beta cDNA libraries were unique molecular identifiers. Via MiXCR, TCRdb re-called the PCR reads, giving one row per CDR3 protein. The sample records about 460,000 distinct CDR3 sequences, approximately 46% being singletons. For these receptors, no antigen is known. The specimen sequenced was blood. The receptor set was obtained from a girl under 18 with multiple sclerosis.

This clonotype was detected only a few times. This chain joins TRBV6-6 and TRBJ2-7; D possibly uses TRBD1 or TRBD2 (5 bases each). The V gene lost 4 bases and the J gene lost 3 bases, with 16 bases spanning the gap. The CDR3 has 15 amino acids. Germline V CDR1 and CDR2: MNHNY, SVGAGI (reference sequence). The CDR3 sequence: CASSSLRDALYEQYF. As DNA, the CDR3 is TGTGCCAGCAGTTCCCTTCGGGACGCCCTCTACGAGCAGTACTTC.

This chain connects TRBV28 to TRBJ1-5; D is unclear. The germline V gene has CDR1 MDHEN and CDR2 SYDVKM. The CDR3 is 16 residues long. Trimming shortened V by 0 bases and J by 0 bases, and 9 bases separated the two germline ends. CDR3 amino acids: CASSLWKLNSNQPQHF. The CDR3 nucleotides are TGTGCCAGCAGTTTATGGAAGCTCAATAGCAATCAGCCCCAGCATTTT.

This clonotype was picked up a small number of times. This chain links TRBV9 with TRBJ2-6; D not certain. The CDR3 consists of 16 residues. The germline CDR1 and CDR2 sequences are SGDLS and YYNGEE. V lost 3 bases and J 0 bases, leaving 10 bases between the germline ends. The CDR3 loop reads CASSGTVFSGANVLTF. DNA for the CDR3: TGTGCCAGCAGCGGAACAGTGTTCTCTGGGGCCAACGTCCTGACTTTC.

A few counts support this clonotype. The rearrangement links TRBV6-6 to TRBJ1-2; a possible D gene is TRBD1 (5 bases). V lost 2 bases to trimming and J lost 8 bases, with 9 bases between them. The germline V gene encodes CDR1 MNHNY and CDR2 SVGAGI (reference sequence). This CDR3 is built from 12 residues. The CDR3 bases are TGTGCCAGCAGTTACCGGGGGGACGGCTACACCTTC. Translated, it gives CASSYRGDGYTF.

This clonotype was seen just once. The rearrangement uses TRBV20-1 and TRBJ2-7; TRBD1 is a possible D gene (5 bases). This CDR3 comprises 15 residues. CDR1 and CDR2 (germline): DFQATT, SNEGSKA (reference sequence). Trimming took off 0 bases at V and 0 bases at J, with 12 bases between the two ends. The CDR3 bases are TGCAGTGCTAGAGATGTCAGGGATAGCTCCTACGAGCAGTACTTC. Residues: CSARDVRDSSYEQYF.

Only a few counts were recorded for this clonotype. The DNA of the CDR3 is TGTGCCAGCAGCTCACCAGTCCCTCAGGCAGAGCAGTTCTTC. It is translated as CASSSPVPQAEQFF. The chain links TRBV3-1 to TRBJ2-1; D is uncertain. The CDR3 sequence is 14 residues long. Trimming pared 5 bases from V and 10 bases from J, leaving 18 bases between. CDR1 is LGHDT and CDR2 is YNNKEL in the germline V gene (reference sequence).

The sample holds a few counts of this clonotype. The chain joins TRBV4-1 to TRBJ2-7, with D perhaps TRBD2 (5 bases). V lost 0 bases, J lost 3 bases, and 12 bases lay in between. Per the germline V gene, CDR1 is MGHRA and CDR2 is YSYEKL. This CDR3 has 15 residues. The CDR3 loop reads CASSQDLAIDYEQYF. Here the CDR3 DNA reads TGCGCCAGCAGCCAAGACCTAGCCATTGACTACGAGCAGTACTTC.

This clonotype has just a few counts. V and J are TRBV5-6 and TRBJ1-5, with D tentatively TRBD1 (6 bases). The CDR3 is 12 amino acids. The V end was cut by 4 bases, the J end by 11 bases, with 13 bases between. Germline CDR1 SGHDT, CDR2 YYEEEE. The CDR3 sequence is CASSTGQYSQHF. The CDR3, as DNA: TGTGCCAGCAGCACTGGACAGTATTCCCAGCATTTT.

Written as DNA, the CDR3 is TGTGCCAGCAGTCCGACAGGAGGAAACACCGGGGAGCTGTTTTTT. Its translation is CASSPTGGNTGELFF. The V gene is TRBV7-9, the J gene TRBJ2-2; the D gene is possibly TRBD1 (6 bases). Trimming stripped 6 bases from V and 2 bases from J, with 13 bases between. Germline lookup yields CDR1 SEHNR and CDR2 FQNEAQ (reference sequence). The CDR3 has 15 amino acids.

This clonotype was counted a few times. The rearrangement joins TRBV4-1 to TRBJ2-3, with TRBD1 matching 12 bases. Germline loops: CDR1 MGHRA, CDR2 YSYEKL. With V trimmed by 4 bases and J by 4 bases, 9 bases remained unmatched. The CDR3 totals 17 residues. CDR3 amino acids: CASSRMGQGAVADTQYF. The CDR3 DNA is TGCGCCAGCAGCCGGATGGGACAGGGGGCGGTGGCAGATACGCAGTATTTT.

For the CDR3, the DNA is TGTGCCAGCAGCCACAGGGGGACCTACAATGAGCAGTTCTTC. Translation gives CASSHRGTYNEQFF. The chain employs TRBV7-2 and TRBJ2-1; 8 bases map to TRBD1. The V gene end was trimmed by 5 bases and the J gene end by 2 bases; junction bases not matched to a gene: 2. CDR3 length: 14 amino acids. CDR1 is SGHTA and CDR2 is FQGNSA in the germline V gene.

J is TRBJ1-1 and V is TRBV12-3 or TRBV12-4; D might be TRBD1 (6 bases). Trimming shortened V by 8 bases and J by 10 bases, and 29 bases separated the two germline ends. The CDR3 has 16 residues. CDR3 nucleotide sequence: TGTGCCAGCGTATTATTCCAGGGGCCAAAAAATGAGGGAGCTTTCTTT. The encoded protein is CASVLFQGPKNEGAFF.

The chain carries TRBV20-1 and TRBJ2-1; tentative D call: TRBD2 (6 bases). Germline assignment: CDR1 DFQATT and CDR2 SNEGSKA (reference sequence). The CDR3 has 14 residues. The V end was cut by 5 bases, the J end by 1 base, with 12 bases between. CDR3 DNA: TGCAGTGCTGGGAGGCGGGAATCCTACAATGAGCAGTTCTTC. As protein: CSAGRRESYNEQFF.

This clonotype has a single count. CDR3 residues: CSASLYGTVNTEAFF. DNA for the CDR3: TGCAGTGCTAGCCTTTACGGGACAGTGAACACTGAAGCTTTCTTT. The chain combines TRBV20-1 with TRBJ1-1, with TRBD1 matching 7 bases. J lost 0 bases, V lost 3 bases, and 7 bases had no gene match. The CDR3 runs to 15 residues. The germline CDR1 and CDR2 sequences are DFQATT and SNEGSKA (reference sequence).